This T cell receptor (beta chain) was documented in a study of identical twins. MiXCR was run by TCRdb on the 5' RACE reads, yielding one entry per CDR3 protein. Among 550,000 to 700,000 distinct CDR3 sequences listed, 21% were seen once. This clonotype was observed a few times. Germline V gives CDR1 DFQATT, CDR2 SNEGSKA (reference sequence). The CDR3 sequence is 14 residues long. The trim removed 2 bases at V and 1 base at J, leaving 3 bases unmatched. This sample was shared with a second study, whose subject was T cells expressing NK-cell markers. That report notes: The CD3+CD56-NKG2C+ fraction of several donors was also led by these clonotypes. No clear determination of HCMV specificity was made for expanded NKG2C+ T cell clones.

Sequencing input: PBMCs. The J gene is TRBJ2-3, the V gene TRBV20-1; 7 nucleotides align to TRBD2. This clonotype was obtained from a woman under 30 in good health. CDR3 in amino acids: CSARPLAGTDTQYF. The CDR3 DNA reads as TGCAGTGCTAGACCGCTAGCGGGCACAGATACGCAGTATTTT.